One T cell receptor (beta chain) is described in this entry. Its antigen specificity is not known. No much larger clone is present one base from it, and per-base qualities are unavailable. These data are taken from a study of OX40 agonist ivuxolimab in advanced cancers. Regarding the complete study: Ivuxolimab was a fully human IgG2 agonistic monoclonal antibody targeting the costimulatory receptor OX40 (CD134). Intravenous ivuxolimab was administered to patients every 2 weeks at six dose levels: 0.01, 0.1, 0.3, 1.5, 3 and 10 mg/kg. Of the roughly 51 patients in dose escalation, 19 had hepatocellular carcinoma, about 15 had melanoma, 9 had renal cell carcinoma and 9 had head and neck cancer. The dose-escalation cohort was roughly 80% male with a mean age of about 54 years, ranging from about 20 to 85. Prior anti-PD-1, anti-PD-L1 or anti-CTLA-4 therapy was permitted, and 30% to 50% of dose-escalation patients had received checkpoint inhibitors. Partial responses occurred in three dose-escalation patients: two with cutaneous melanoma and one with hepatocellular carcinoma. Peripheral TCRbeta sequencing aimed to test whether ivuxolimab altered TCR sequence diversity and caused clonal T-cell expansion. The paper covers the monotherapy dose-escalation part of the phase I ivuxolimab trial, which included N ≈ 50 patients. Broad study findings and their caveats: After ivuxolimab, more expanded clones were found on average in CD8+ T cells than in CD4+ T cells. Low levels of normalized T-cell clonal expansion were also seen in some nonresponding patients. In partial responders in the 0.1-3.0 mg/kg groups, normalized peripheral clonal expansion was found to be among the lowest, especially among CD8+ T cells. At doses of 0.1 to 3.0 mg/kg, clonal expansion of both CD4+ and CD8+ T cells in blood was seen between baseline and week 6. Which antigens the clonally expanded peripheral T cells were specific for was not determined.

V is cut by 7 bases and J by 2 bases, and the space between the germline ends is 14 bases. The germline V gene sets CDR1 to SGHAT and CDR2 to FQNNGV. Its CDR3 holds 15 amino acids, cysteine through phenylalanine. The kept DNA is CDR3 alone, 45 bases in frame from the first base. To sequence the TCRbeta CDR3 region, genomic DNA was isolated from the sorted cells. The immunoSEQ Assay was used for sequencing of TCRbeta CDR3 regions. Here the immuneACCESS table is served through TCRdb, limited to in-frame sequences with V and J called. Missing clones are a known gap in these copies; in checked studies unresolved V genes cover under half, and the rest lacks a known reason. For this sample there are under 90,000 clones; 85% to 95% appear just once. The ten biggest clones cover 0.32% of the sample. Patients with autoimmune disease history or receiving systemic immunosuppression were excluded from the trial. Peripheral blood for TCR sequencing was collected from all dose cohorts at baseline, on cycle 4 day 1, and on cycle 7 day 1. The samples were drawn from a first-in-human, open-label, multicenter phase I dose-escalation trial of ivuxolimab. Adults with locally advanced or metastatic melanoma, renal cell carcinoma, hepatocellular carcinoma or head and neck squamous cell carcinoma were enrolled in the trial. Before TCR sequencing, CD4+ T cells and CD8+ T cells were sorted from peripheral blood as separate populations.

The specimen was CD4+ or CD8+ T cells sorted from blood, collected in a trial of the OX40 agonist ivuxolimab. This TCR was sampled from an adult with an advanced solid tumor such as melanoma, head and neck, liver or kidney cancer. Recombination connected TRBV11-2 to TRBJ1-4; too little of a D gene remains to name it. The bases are TGTGCCAGCAACTTTGGAAGCAGTACTAATGAAAAACTGTTTTTT. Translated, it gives CASNFGSSTNEKLFF.